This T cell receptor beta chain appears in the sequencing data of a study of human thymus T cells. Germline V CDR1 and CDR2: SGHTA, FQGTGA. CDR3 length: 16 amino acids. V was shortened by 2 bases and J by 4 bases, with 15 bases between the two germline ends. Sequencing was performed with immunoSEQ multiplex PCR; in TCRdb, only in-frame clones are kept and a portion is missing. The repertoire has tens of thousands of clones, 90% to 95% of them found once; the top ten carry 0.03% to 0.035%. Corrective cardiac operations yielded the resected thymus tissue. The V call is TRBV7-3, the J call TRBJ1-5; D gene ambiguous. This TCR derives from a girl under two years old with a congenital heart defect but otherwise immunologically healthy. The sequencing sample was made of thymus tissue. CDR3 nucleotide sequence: TGTGCCAGCAGCTTACTAGGACCACTGACGAATCAGCCCCAGCATTTT. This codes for CASSLLGPLTNQPQHF.